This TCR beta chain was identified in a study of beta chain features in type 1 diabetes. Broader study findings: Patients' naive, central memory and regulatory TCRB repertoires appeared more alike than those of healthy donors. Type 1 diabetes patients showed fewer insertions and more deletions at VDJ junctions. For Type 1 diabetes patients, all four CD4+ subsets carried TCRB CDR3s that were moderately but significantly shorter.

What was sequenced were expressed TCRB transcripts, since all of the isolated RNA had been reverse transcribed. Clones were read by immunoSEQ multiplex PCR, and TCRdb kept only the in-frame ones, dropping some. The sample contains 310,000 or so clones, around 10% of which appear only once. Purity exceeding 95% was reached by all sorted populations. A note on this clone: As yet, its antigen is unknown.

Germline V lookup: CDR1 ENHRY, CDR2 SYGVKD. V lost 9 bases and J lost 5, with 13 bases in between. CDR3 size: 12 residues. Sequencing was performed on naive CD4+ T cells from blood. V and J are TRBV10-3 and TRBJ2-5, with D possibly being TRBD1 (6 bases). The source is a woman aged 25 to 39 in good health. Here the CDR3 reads CAIGGMGETQYF. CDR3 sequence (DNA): TGTGCCATAGGGGGTATGGGCGAGACCCAGTACTTC.